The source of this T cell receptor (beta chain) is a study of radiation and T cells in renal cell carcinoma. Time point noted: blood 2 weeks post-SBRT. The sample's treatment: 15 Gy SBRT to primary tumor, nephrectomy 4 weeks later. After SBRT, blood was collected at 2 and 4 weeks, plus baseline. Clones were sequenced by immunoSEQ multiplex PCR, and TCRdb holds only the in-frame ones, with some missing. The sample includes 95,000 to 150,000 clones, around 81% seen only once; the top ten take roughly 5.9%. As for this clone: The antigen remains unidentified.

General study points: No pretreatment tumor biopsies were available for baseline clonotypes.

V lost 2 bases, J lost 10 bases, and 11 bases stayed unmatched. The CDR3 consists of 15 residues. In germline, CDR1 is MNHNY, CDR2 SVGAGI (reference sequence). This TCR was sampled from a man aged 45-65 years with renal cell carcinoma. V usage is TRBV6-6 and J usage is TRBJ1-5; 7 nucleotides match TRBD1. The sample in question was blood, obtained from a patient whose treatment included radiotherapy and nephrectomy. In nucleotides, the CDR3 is TGTGCCAGCAGTTACGGCGACAGGGCTTTCTACCCCCAGCATTTT. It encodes CASSYGDRAFYPQHF.